These T cell receptor beta chains were read from a single sample in a study of T cells in localized non-small cell lung cancer. Here immunoSEQ multiplex PCR was the method, and the copy in TCRdb shows in-frame clones only, minus some. The table shows 15,000 to 20,000 clones, with about 83% occurring only once. Sequencing was performed on peripheral blood, taken before any cancer treatment. These receptors came from a female donor older than 55 with stage I lung adenocarcinoma. Each CDR3 is given with its conserved first and last residue. A D gene is named only where the DNA matches it firmly. Size is omitted from some rows. Given values are once, few, many or a class for expanded clones.

CDR3,DNA,V,D,size,J
CASSFQGATNEKLFF,TGCGCCAGCAGCTTCCAGGGCGCGACTAATGAAAAACTGTTTTTT,TRBV5-1,NA,NA,TRBJ1-4
CASRVGYASYEQYF,TGTGCCAGCCGTGTTGGGTATGCCTCCTACGAGCAGTACTTC,TRBV6-5,NA,NA,TRBJ2-7
CASSLQGNSVEAFF,TGTGCCAGCAGCTTACAAGGGAACTCAGTTGAAGCTTTCTTT,TRBV5-6,NA,NA,TRBJ1-1
CASSEQGTGVEAFF,TGTGCCAGCAGTGAACAGGGGACAGGGGTTGAAGCTTTCTTT,TRBV6-1,TRBD1,NA,TRBJ1-1
CAWSRAGPGFF,TGTGCCTGGAGTAGGGCGGGCCCAGGGTTCTTT,TRBV30,NA,NA,TRBJ1-1
CASTPLPPGTGSGSPLHF,TGTGCCAGTACCCCACTCCCTCCGGGGACAGGGTCAGGATCACCCCTCCACTTT,TRBV19,TRBD1,NA,TRBJ1-6
CASSLGLAEITDTQYF,TGTGCCAGCAGTTTGGGCCTAGCGGAAATCACAGATACGCAGTATTTT,TRBV27,TRBD2,NA,TRBJ2-3
CAWRSPNSGNTIYF,TGTGCCTGGAGGTCCCCCAACTCTGGAAACACCATATATTTT,TRBV30,NA,NA,TRBJ1-3
CASARGLADTQYF,TGTGCCAGCGCCAGGGGGCTCGCAGATACGCAGTATTTT,TRBV14,TRBD1,NA,TRBJ2-3
CASMPKRGASDTQYF,TGCGCCAGCATGCCCAAGCGGGGGGCATCAGATACGCAGTATTTT,TRBV5-1,TRBD2,NA,TRBJ2-3
CASNIGGQGAWGYTF,TGTGCCAGCAACATTGGAGGACAGGGGGCCTGGGGCTACACCTTC,TRBV5-5,TRBD1,NA,TRBJ1-2
CAWSQSLAGGQFF,TGTGCCTGGAGCCAATCCCTAGCGGGGGGGCAGTTCTTC,TRBV30,TRBD2,NA,TRBJ2-1
CASSMSPGGNQPQHF,TGTGCCAGTAGTATGTCCCCCGGAGGCAATCAGCCCCAGCATTTT,TRBV19,NA,few,TRBJ1-5
CASSLSAGNEQFF,TGTGCCAGCAGCTTATCCGCCGGCAATGAGCAGTTCTTC,TRBV7-3,NA,NA,TRBJ2-1
CASSPTGRNEKLFF,TGTGCCAGCAGTCCGACAGGCAGGAATGAAAAACTGTTTTTT,TRBV6-5,NA,NA,TRBJ1-4
CASSLGGQGHSNYGYTF,TGTGCCAGCAGCTTGGGTGGACAGGGACATTCTAACTATGGCTACACCTTC,TRBV5-4,TRBD1,NA,TRBJ1-2
CASSPSQGLRTEAFF,TGTGCCAGCTCACCATCACAGGGGCTTAGGACTGAAGCTTTCTTT,TRBV18,TRBD1,NA,TRBJ1-1
CASSLQGGYGYTF,TGTGCCAGCAGTTTACAAGGGGGGTATGGCTACACCTTC,TRBV27,NA,NA,TRBJ1-2
CACTTRGSYGYTF,TGTGCCTGTACCACTCGGGGGTCTTATGGCTACACCTTC,TRBV30,NA,NA,TRBJ1-2
CASRVKSNQPQHF,TGTGCCAGCAGGGTAAAAAGCAATCAGCCCCAGCATTTT,TRBV6-1,NA,NA,TRBJ1-5
CASSSTGNTGELFF,TGTGCCAGCAGCTCCACAGGGAACACCGGGGAGCTGTTTTTT,TRBV11-3,NA,NA,TRBJ2-2
CASSQYGELFF,TGTGCCAGCTCACAGTACGGGGAGCTGTTTTTT,TRBV18,NA,NA,TRBJ2-2
CSAANRFYEQYF,TGCAGCGCCGCAAACAGGTTCTACGAGCAGTACTTC,TRBV29-1,NA,NA,TRBJ2-7
CASSFGRLGTGYNSPLHF,TGCGCCAGCAGCTTCGGTCGGTTAGGGACAGGTTATAATTCACCCCTCCACTTT,TRBV5-1,TRBD1,NA,TRBJ1-6
CANSRRFYGYTF,TGCGCCAACTCCCGGAGGTTCTATGGCTACACCTTC,TRBV10-1,NA,once,TRBJ1-2
CASSLLGGVTGELFF,TGTGCCAGCAGCCTCCTGGGGGGAGTCACCGGGGAGCTGTTTTTT,TRBV7-3,NA,NA,TRBJ2-2
CASSLVGQGYTDTQYF,TGTGCCAGCAGCTTAGTAGGACAGGGATACACAGATACGCAGTATTTT,TRBV7-2,TRBD1,few,TRBJ2-3
CASAEEGTGSQPQHF,TGTGCCAGCGCAGAAGAGGGGACAGGTTCTCAGCCCCAGCATTTT,TRBV2,TRBD1,medium-sized,TRBJ1-5
CASSDPVSGANVLTF,TGTGCCAGCAGTGATCCGGTCTCTGGGGCCAACGTCCTGACTTTC,TRBV25-1,NA,NA,TRBJ2-6
CAWRRTRGYGYTF,TGTGCCTGGAGAAGGACCAGGGGGTATGGCTACACCTTC,TRBV30,TRBD1,few,TRBJ1-2
CATRGTHGYTF,TGTGCCACCAGAGGGACCCATGGCTACACCTTC,TRBV7-9,NA,NA,TRBJ1-2
CASRVTGQGTYEQYF,TGTGCCAGCAGGGTAACTGGGCAGGGCACCTACGAGCAGTACTTC,TRBV2,NA,NA,TRBJ2-7
CASSLAGFAGYTF,TGCGCCAGCAGCTTGGCAGGGTTCGCTGGCTACACCTTC,TRBV5-1,NA,NA,TRBJ1-2
CASSQRSGDYNEQFF,TGTGCCAGCAGCCAACGGAGCGGAGATTACAATGAGCAGTTCTTC,TRBV4-2,NA,NA,TRBJ2-1
CASSFDPQAVKAFF,TGTGCCAGCAGCTTCGACCCCCAGGCCGTTAAAGCTTTCTTT,TRBV5-5,NA,NA,TRBJ1-1
CASTPSWDRGASNYGYTF,TGTGCCAGCACCCCATCCTGGGACAGGGGAGCCTCTAACTATGGCTACACCTTC,TRBV7-9,TRBD1,NA,TRBJ1-2
CASSAVGQSLGAFF,TGTGCCAGCAGCGCTGTTGGACAGTCACTTGGAGCTTTCTTT,TRBV9,NA,NA,TRBJ1-1
CASSPVRGANEKLFF,TGCGCCAGCAGCCCGGTTAGGGGGGCTAATGAAAAACTGTTTTTT,TRBV5-1,NA,NA,TRBJ1-4
CASSQQGAGNQPQHF,TGTGCCAGCAGCCAACAGGGGGCCGGCAATCAGCCCCAGCATTTT,TRBV4-2,TRBD1,NA,TRBJ1-5
CASSSPRTQYF,TGTGCCAGCAGCTCCCCACGGACGCAGTATTTT,TRBV7-9,NA,NA,TRBJ2-3
CASSEAGLLNYGYTF,TGTGCCAGCAGTGAAGCGGGACTGCTGAACTATGGCTACACCTTC,TRBV2,NA,NA,TRBJ1-2
CASSLEQGNNSPLHF,TGCGCCAGCAGCTTGGAACAGGGGAATAATTCACCCCTCCACTTT,TRBV5-1,TRBD1,NA,TRBJ1-6
CAISGAGEAEAFF,TGTGCCATCAGTGGGGCAGGGGAAGCTGAAGCTTTCTTT,TRBV10-3,NA,NA,TRBJ1-1
CASSISYDRVNTEAFF,TGTGCCAGTAGTATCTCTTATGACAGGGTGAACACTGAAGCTTTCTTT,TRBV19,TRBD1,once,TRBJ1-1
CASSPGTTVSIQYF,TGCGCCAGCAGCCCTGGGACTACTGTAAGCATTCAGTACTTC,TRBV4-3,TRBD2,NA,TRBJ2-4
CALSGGGLTYNEQFF,TGTGCCCTATCCGGAGGGGGACTTACTTACAATGAGCAGTTCTTC,TRBV10-3,NA,NA,TRBJ2-1
CASSRDRGYEQYF,TGTGCCAGTAGTAGGGACAGGGGGTACGAGCAGTACTTC,TRBV19,TRBD1,NA,TRBJ2-7
CASSFPGGWGYGYTF,TGTGCCAGCAGTTTCCCGGGGGGCTGGGGCTATGGCTACACCTTC,TRBV27,NA,NA,TRBJ1-2
CATQKSSYAGTMRPQHF,TGTGCCACACAAAAAAGTTCGTACGCTGGGACAATGAGGCCCCAGCATTTT,TRBV21-1,NA,NA,TRBJ1-5
CASSIRGRNEETQYF,TGTGCCAGCAGTATCAGGGGGCGCAATGAAGAGACCCAGTACTTC,TRBV27,TRBD1,NA,TRBJ2-5
CASSLVSSGGYYGANVLTF,TGTGCCAGCAGCTTAGTATCCAGCGGGGGTTACTATGGGGCCAACGTCCTGACTTTC,TRBV7-8,TRBD2,NA,TRBJ2-6
CASSLDGVPSTDTQYF,TGTGCCAGCAGCTTGGATGGCGTCCCAAGCACAGATACGCAGTATTTT,TRBV5-4,NA,NA,TRBJ2-3
CASSQDLMSLQYF,TGTGCCAGCAGCCAAGATCTTATGAGTTTGCAGTACTTC,TRBV14,NA,NA,TRBJ2-7
CASSGRLVVTGDNEKLLF,TGTGCCAGCAGCGGACGCCTGGTTGTGACAGGGGATAATGAAAAACTGCTTTTT,TRBV4-2,TRBD1,NA,TRBJ1-4
CASSLGIGTPYEQYF,TGTGCCAGCAGCTTAGGAATCGGGACACCCTACGAGCAGTACTTC,TRBV11-2,NA,NA,TRBJ2-7